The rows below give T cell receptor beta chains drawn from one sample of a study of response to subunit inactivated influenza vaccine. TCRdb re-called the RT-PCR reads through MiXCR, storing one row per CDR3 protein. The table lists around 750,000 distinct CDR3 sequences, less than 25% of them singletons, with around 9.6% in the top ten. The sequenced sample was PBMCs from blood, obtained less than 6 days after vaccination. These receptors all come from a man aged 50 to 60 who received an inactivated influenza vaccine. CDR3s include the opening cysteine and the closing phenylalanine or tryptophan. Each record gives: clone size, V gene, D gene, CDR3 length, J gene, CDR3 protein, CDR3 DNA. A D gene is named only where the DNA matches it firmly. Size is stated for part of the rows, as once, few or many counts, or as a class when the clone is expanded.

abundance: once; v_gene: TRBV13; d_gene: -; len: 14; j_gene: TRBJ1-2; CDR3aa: CASSLKGQNYGYTF; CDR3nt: TGTGCCAGCAGCTTAAAAGGACAGAACTATGGCTACACCTTC
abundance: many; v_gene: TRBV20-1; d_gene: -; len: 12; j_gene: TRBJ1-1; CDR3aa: CSAIDRNTEAFF; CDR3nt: TGCAGTGCGATAGACAGGAACACTGAAGCTTTCTTT
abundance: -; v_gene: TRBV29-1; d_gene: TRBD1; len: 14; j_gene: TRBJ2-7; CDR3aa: CSVELRDRAYEQYF; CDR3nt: TGCAGCGTGGAACTAAGGGACAGAGCCTACGAGCAGTACTTC
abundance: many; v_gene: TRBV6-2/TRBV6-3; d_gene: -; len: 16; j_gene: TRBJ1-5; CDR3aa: CASKQGEGVGNQPQHF; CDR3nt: TGTGCCAGCAAACAAGGAGAGGGCGTCGGCAATCAGCCCCAGCATTTT
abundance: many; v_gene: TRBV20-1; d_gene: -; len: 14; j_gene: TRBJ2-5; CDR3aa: CSAPEPITKETQYF; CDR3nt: TGCAGTGCCCCAGAGCCTATAACCAAAGAGACCCAGTACTTC
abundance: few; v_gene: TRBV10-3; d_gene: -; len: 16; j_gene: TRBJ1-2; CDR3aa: CAISERGRGANYGYTF; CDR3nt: TGTGCCATCAGTGAACGGGGGCGCGGGGCTAACTATGGCTACACCTTC
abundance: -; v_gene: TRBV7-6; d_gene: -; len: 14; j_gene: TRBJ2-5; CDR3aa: CASSVTSWGETQYF; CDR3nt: TGTGCCAGCAGCGTCACCTCATGGGGAGAGACCCAGTACTTC
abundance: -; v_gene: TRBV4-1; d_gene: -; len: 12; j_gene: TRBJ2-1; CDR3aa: CASSGNHNEQFF; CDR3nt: TGCGCCAGCAGTGGAAACCACAATGAGCAGTTCTTC
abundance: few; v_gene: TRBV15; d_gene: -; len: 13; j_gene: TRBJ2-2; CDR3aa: CATSGVNTGELFF; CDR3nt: TGTGCCACCAGCGGCGTAAACACCGGGGAGCTGTTTTTT
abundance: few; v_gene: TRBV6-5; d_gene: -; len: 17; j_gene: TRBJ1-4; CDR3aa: CASSYSILAGGGEKLFF; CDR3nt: TGTGCCAGCAGTTACTCGATATTAGCGGGGGGAGGTGAAAAACTGTTTTTT
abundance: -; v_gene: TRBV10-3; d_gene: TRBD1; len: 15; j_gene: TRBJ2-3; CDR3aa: CAISRTGQSTDTQYF; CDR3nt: TGTGCCATCAGTCGGACAGGGCAGAGCACAGATACGCAGTATTTT
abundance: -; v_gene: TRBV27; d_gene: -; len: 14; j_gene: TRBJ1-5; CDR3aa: CASSPRQTNQPQHF; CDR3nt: TGTGCCAGCAGTCCGAGACAGACAAATCAGCCCCAGCATTTT
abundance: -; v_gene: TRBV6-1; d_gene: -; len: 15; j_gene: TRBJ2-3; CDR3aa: CASSPSRESTDTQYF; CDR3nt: TGTGCCAGCAGCCCCTCCCGGGAGAGCACAGATACGCAGTATTTT
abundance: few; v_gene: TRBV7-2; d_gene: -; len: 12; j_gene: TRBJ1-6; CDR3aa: CASRVGNSPLHF; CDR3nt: TGTGCCAGCAGGGTCGGGAATTCACCCCTCCACTTT
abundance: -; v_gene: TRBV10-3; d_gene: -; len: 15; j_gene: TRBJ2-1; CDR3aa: CAISEMLGTDNEQFF; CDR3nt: TGTGCCATCAGTGAGATGCTAGGGACCGACAATGAGCAGTTCTTC
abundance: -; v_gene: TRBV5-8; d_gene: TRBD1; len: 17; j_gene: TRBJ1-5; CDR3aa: CASSLEGTGSPNQPQHF; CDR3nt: TGTGCCAGCAGCTTGGAGGGGACAGGGTCACCCAATCAGCCCCAGCATTTT
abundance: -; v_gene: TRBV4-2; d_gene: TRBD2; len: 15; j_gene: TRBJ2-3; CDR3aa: CASSQNSGTTDTQYF; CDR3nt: TGTGCCAGCAGCCAAAATAGCGGGACCACAGATACGCAGTATTTT
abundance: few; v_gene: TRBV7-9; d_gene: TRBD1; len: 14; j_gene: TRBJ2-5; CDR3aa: CASSSRDRQETQYF; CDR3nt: TGTGCCAGCAGCTCTAGGGACAGGCAAGAGACCCAGTACTTC
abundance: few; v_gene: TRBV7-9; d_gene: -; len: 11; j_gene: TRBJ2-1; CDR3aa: CASSLAQEQFF; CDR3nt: TGTGCCAGCAGCTTAGCGCAAGAGCAGTTCTTC
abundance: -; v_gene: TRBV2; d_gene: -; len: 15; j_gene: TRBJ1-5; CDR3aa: CASSDAAASNQPQHF; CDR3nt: TGTGCCAGCAGTGACGCCGCGGCCTCAAATCAGCCCCAGCATTTT
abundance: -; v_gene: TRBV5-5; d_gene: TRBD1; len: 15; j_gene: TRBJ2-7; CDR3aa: CASSLGDRAYYEQYF; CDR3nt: TGTGCCAGCAGCTTGGGGGACAGGGCATACTACGAGCAGTACTTC
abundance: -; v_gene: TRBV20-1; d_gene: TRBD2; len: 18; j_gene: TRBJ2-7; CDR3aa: CSAKGTLSGTLSTYEQYF; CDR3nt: TGCAGTGCAAAAGGCACCCTTAGCGGGACCCTTTCTACCTACGAGCAGTACTTC
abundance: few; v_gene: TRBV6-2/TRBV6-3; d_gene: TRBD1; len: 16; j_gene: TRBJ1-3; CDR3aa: CASRPRDRGSGNTIYF; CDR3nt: TGTGCCAGCAGACCCCGGGACAGGGGAAGTGGAAACACCATATATTTT
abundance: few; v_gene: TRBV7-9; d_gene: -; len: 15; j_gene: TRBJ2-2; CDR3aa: CASSFWDFITGELFF; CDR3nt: TGTGCCAGCAGCTTTTGGGACTTCATCACCGGGGAGCTGTTTTTT
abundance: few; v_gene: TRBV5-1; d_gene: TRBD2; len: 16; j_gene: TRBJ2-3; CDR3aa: CASSLAIAGSTDTQYF; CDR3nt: TGCGCCAGCAGCTTGGCGATAGCGGGAAGCACAGATACGCAGTATTTT
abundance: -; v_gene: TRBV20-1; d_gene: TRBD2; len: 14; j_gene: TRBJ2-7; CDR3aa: CSARYSGGSYEQYF; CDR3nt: TGCAGTGCTAGATATAGCGGGGGATCCTACGAGCAGTACTTC
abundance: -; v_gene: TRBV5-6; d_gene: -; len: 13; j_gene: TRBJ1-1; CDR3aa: CASSLAGLRRAFF; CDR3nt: TGTGCCAGCAGTCTTGCAGGGTTGAGAAGAGCTTTCTTT
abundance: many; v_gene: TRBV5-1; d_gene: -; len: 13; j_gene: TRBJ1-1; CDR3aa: CASSPTKNTEAFF; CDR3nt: TGCGCCAGCAGCCCGACGAAGAACACTGAAGCTTTCTTT
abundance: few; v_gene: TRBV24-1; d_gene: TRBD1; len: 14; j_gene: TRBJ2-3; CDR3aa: CATSLTGQAFSQYF; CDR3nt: TGTGCCACCAGCCTTACGGGACAGGCATTTTCGCAGTATTTT
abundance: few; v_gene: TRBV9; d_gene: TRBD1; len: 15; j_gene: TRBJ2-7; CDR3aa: CASSGGQGYSYEQYF; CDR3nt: TGTGCCAGCAGCGGGGGACAGGGTTATTCCTACGAGCAGTACTTC